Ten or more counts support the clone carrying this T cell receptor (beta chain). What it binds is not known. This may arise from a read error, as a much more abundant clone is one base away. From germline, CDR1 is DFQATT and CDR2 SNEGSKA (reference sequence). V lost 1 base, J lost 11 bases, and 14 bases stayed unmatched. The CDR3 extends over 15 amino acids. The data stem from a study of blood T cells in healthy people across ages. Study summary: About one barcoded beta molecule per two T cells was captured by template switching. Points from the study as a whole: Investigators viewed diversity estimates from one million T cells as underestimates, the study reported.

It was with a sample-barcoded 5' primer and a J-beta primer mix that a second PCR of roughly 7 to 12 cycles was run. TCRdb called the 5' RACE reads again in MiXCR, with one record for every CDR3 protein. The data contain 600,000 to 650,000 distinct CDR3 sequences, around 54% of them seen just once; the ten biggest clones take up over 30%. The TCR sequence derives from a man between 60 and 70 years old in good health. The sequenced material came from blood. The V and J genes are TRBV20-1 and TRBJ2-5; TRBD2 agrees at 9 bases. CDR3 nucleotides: TGCAGTGCTAGAGCACATACCGGGACTAGCAGTGAGCAGTACTTC. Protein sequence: CSARAHTGTSSEQYF.